This T cell receptor beta chain comes out of a study of blood T cell repertoires in COVID-19. Study-wide context: In each case, the material was cDNA or gDNA derived from T cells, B-cell-depleted T cells, or PBMCs.

The assay was immunoSEQ multiplex PCR, and TCRdb's table has in-frame clones only and misses some. This sample has some 31,000 clones, with roughly 90% found just once. This CDR3 has 14 residues. Trimming took 7 bases from V and 11 from J; bases not matched to a gene: 15. Germline CDR1 reads MDHEN; CDR2 reads SYDVKM. This receptor was identified in a human donor in a cohort sampled during active COVID-19. The rearrangement joins TRBV28 to TRBJ1-1, with TRBD1 matching over 8 bases. Material for sequencing was peripheral blood. The CDR3 region has the DNA TGTGCCAGCAAGGGGGGACAGGCGCCTGATCGGGCTTTCTTT. Its protein is CASKGGQAPDRAFF.